A selection of T cell receptor beta chains follows, all from one sample in a study of shared clonotypes between healthy human individuals. Sequencing used immunoSEQ multiplex PCR; TCRdb keeps in-frame clones, though not all of them. In the table there are some 1 million clones, about 75% of which are singletons. Sequencing was performed on memory CD4+ T cells sorted from blood. The receptors stem from a man younger than 30 in good health. The CDR3 runs from the conserved cysteine through the conserved F or W. A D gene is named only where the DNA matches it firmly. For some rows the clone size is stated as once, few or many, or as a class when expanded; others skip it.

v_call	cdr3_length	clone_size	d_call	j_call	cdr3_nt	cdr3_aa
TRBV9	14	once	.	TRBJ2-7	TGTGCCAGCAGCGCCGGGACCTCGACTCACGAGCAGTACTTC	CASSAGTSTHEQYF
TRBV30	13	.	.	TRBJ1-3	TGTGCCCTTTCACGGGTGAAGGAAAACACCATATATTTT	CALSRVKENTIYF
TRBV2	12	.	.	TRBJ2-1	TGTGCCAGCACCAGTTACGTGAATGAGCAGTTCTTC	CASTSYVNEQFF
TRBV7-9	14	.	.	TRBJ2-7	TGTGCCACCGGAGAACAGGGAGGCTCCTACGAGCAGTACTTC	CATGEQGGSYEQYF
TRBV7-2	19	once	.	TRBJ1-6	TGTGCCAGCAGCTTAGCTCCGGGCCGTCCGAGCTCCTATAATTCACCCCTCCACTTT	CASSLAPGRPSSYNSPLHF
TRBV5-1	14	.	.	TRBJ1-1	TGCGCCAGCAGCTTGTATGGACCTAACACTGAAGCTTTCTTT	CASSLYGPNTEAFF
TRBV5-4	13	.	.	TRBJ2-7	TGTGCCAGCAGCTCATCGGTGGGCTACGAGCAGTACTTC	CASSSSVGYEQYF
TRBV2	15	.	TRBD1	TRBJ2-5	TGTGCCAGCAGTGAAGACGGGACAGGGCGGGAGACCCAGTACTTC	CASSEDGTGRETQYF
TRBV6-5	13	few	.	TRBJ1-5	TGTGCCAGCAGTCCATTTAGAGATCAGCCCCAGCATTTT	CASSPFRDQPQHF
TRBV5-8	14	.	TRBD1	TRBJ1-4	TGTGCCAGCAGCCCCGGGACAGGGGGCGGAAAACTGTTTTTT	CASSPGTGGGKLFF
TRBV19	12	few	.	TRBJ1-1	TGTGCCAGTAGTAATGGGAGGAGTGAAGCTTTCTTT	CASSNGRSEAFF
TRBV6-1	14	once	.	TRBJ1-6	TGTGCCAGCAGCCTCCTCCCGGATGGGTCACCCCTCCACTTT	CASSLLPDGSPLHF
TRBV10-2	12	.	.	TRBJ2-5	TGCGCCAGCAGTAGCAGGGGAGAGACCCAGTACTTC	CASSSRGETQYF
TRBV4-1	15	once	.	TRBJ1-5	TGCGCCAGCAGCCAAGAACGGGGGAGCAATCAGCCCCAGCATTTT	CASSQERGSNQPQHF
TRBV7-9	13	.	TRBD1	TRBJ1-1	TGTGCCAGCAGCTTAGGAGCTGGACAGGTGGCTTTCTTT	CASSLGAGQVAFF
TRBV7-2	13	few	TRBD1	TRBJ1-4	TGTGCCAGCAGCTATAACAGGGGGTGGCAACTGTTTTTT	CASSYNRGWQLFF
TRBV11-3	14	.	TRBD1	TRBJ1-6	TGTGCCAGCAGCCGGACAGGGGAAAATTCACCCCTCCACTTT	CASSRTGENSPLHF
TRBV10-2	14	few	TRBD2	TRBJ2-3	TGCGCCAGCAGTTGGACTAGTCCCCGTGATACGCAGTATTTT	CASSWTSPRDTQYF
TRBV7-8	17	.	.	TRBJ1-4	TGTGCCAGCAGCTTAGCAGGACGAGGGTGGGCTAATGAAAAACTGTTTTTT	CASSLAGRGWANEKLFF
TRBV9	15	few	.	TRBJ2-4	TGTGCCAGCAGCGTAGGTCACAATGGATGGGACATTCAGTACTTC	CASSVGHNGWDIQYF
TRBV4-3	14	.	.	TRBJ1-2	TGCGCCAGCAGCCAAGATTCGGCAGCTTATGGCTACACCTTC	CASSQDSAAYGYTF
TRBV12-1	16	.	.	TRBJ2-5	TGTGCCAGCAGCGGACGACAGGGCCCGGGGGAAGAGACCCAGTACTTC	CASSGRQGPGEETQYF
TRBV2	15	.	.	TRBJ2-2	TGTGCCAGCAAGCCGGGATCTGCGGGCACCGGGGAGCTGTTTTTT	CASKPGSAGTGELFF
TRBV11-3	13	.	.	TRBJ2-7	TGTGCCAGCAGCTTAGGACAGATAGGCGAGCAGTACTTC	CASSLGQIGEQYF
TRBV7-2	17	few	.	TRBJ2-3	TGTGCCAGCAGCTTAGCGGGTGCGGCAGCTAGCACAGATACGCAGTATTTT	CASSLAGAAASTDTQYF
TRBV18	14	.	.	TRBJ1-4	TGTGCCAGCTCACCCAGACAGGAATATTACGGACTGTTTTTT	CASSPRQEYYGLFF
TRBV30	12	.	.	TRBJ1-2	TGTGCCTGGAGTGTAGGGCAGAATGGCTACACCTTC	CAWSVGQNGYTF
TRBV7-6	16	.	TRBD1	TRBJ2-2	TGTGCCAGCAGCATCGGACAGGTGTCGAACACCGGGGAGCTGTTTTTT	CASSIGQVSNTGELFF